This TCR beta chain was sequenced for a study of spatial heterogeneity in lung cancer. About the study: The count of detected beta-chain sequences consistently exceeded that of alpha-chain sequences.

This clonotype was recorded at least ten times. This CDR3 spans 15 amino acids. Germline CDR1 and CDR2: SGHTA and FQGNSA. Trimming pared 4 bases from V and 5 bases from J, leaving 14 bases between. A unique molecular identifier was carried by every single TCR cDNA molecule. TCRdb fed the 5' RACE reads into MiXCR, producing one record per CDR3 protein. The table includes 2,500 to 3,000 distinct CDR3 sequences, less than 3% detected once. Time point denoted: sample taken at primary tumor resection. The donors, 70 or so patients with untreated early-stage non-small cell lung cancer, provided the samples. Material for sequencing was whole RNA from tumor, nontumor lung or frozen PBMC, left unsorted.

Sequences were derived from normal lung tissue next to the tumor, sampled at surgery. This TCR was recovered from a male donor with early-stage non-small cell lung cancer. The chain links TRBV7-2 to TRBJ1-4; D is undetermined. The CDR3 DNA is TGTGCCAGCAGCTCAGGCCGAGGTGGCAATGAAAAACTGTTTTTT. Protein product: CASSSGRGGNEKLFF.